This TCR beta chain originates from a study of OX40 agonist ivuxolimab in advanced cancers. Study in general: Patients got intravenous ivuxolimab at 0.01 to 10 mg/kg every 2 weeks. Patients assigned to dose escalation were diagnosed with hepatocellular carcinoma, melanoma, renal cell or head and neck cancer. Whole-study findings and limits: Clonal expansion from baseline to week 6 occurred in both CD4+ and CD8+ T cells. Among T cells, CD8+ cells averaged more expanded clones than CD4+ cells.

Sequencing was performed with immunoSEQ multiplex PCR; in TCRdb, only in-frame clones are kept and a portion is missing. The data hold approximately 81,000 clones, with around 87% observed a single time. In regard to this clone: Its specificity is not known.

Germline V gene lookup returns CDR1 WNHNN and CDR2 SYGVQD (reference sequence). This CDR3 has 13 amino acids. With 0 bases clipped from V and 8 bases from J, the junction kept 3 bases outside the gene matches. The clonotype originates from an adult with an advanced solid tumor such as melanoma, head and neck, liver or kidney cancer. The V call is TRBV10-1, the J call TRBJ1-1; 7 bases agree with TRBD1. Sequences were derived from CD4+ or CD8+ T cells sorted from blood, sampled in a trial of the OX40 agonist ivuxolimab. CDR3 sequence: CASSESGGGEAFF. Here the CDR3 DNA reads TGCGCCAGCAGTGAGTCTGGAGGGGGCGAAGCTTTCTTT.